One TCR beta chain is described in this entry. The antigen is unknown. These data originate in a study of vaccination effects on CD4 cells after COVID-19. Study overall: Participants received two doses of either the BNT162b2 or mRNA-1273 vaccine. Study outcomes and limitations: In the study, convalescent patients were few, and early post-infection timepoints were absent. Among infection- and vaccine-induced clones, marked clonal contraction occurred late after vaccination.

Assay: immunoSEQ multiplex PCR; the TCRdb copy retains only in-frame clones and omits some. Among about 73,000 clones listed, under 85% were seen once. Trimming removed 0 bases at V and 10 bases at J, with 17 bases between. This CDR3 is built from 16 residues. Germline V gene data show CDR1 as SGHKS and CDR2 as YYEKEE (reference sequence). Before sequencing, viral peptide pools were used by the ViraFEST assay to expand antigen-specific CD4+ T cells. Culturing for nine to ten days preceded CD4+ T cell isolation. Negative nucleocapsid antibody tests before and after vaccination confirmed no previous SARS-CoV-2 infection. A half-medium replacement with IL-2 medium was carried out on days 3 and 7.

Sequenced here: CD4+ T cells from PBMCs cultured with HCoV-NL63 spike peptides, sampled before COVID-19 vaccination. The sequence came from a human donor who received a COVID-19 vaccine. This chain joins TRBV5-5 and TRBJ1-6; TRBD1 might be the D (6 bases). In DNA form, the CDR3 reads TGTGCCAGCAGCTTGGCCACAGGGAGAGGAAACTCACCCCTCCACTTT. Translating gives CASSLATGRGNSPLHF.